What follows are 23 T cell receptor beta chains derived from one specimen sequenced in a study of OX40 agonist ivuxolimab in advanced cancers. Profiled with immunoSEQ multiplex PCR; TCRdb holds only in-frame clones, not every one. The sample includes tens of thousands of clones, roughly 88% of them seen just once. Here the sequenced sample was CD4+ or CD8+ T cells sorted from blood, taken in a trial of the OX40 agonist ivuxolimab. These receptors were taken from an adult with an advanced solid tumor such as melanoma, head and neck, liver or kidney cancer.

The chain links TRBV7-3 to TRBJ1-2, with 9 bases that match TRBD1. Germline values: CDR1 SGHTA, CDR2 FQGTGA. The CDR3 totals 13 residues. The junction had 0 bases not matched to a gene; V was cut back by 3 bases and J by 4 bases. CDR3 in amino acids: CASSLDRGYGYTF. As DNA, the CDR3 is TGTGCCAGCAGCTTGGACAGGGGCTATGGCTACACCTTC.

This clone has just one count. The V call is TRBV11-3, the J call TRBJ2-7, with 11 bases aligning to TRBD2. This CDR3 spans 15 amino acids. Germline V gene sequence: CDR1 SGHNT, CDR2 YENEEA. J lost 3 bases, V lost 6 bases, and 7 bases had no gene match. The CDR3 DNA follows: TGTGCCAGCAGTCCCTTACTAGCGGGAGTCTACGAGCAGTACTTC. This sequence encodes CASSPLLAGVYEQYF.

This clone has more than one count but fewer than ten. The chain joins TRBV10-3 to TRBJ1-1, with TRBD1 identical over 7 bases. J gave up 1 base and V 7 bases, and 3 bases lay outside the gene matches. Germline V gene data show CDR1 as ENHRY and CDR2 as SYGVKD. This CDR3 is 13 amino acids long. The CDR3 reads CAIKGAGNTEAFF. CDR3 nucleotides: TGTGCCATCAAGGGGGCGGGGAACACTGAAGCTTTCTTT.

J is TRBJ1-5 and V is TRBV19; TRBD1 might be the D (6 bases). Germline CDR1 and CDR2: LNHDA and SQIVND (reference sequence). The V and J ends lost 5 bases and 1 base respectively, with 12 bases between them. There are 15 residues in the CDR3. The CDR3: CASSAPDRSNQPQHF. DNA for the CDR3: TGTGCCAGTAGTGCACCGGACAGAAGCAATCAGCCCCAGCATTTT. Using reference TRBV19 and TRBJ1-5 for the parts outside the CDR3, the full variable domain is DGGITQSPKYLFRKEGQNVTLSCEQNLNHDAMYWYRQDPGQGLRLIYYSQIVNDFQKGDIAEGYSVSREKKESFPLTVTSAQKNPTAFYLCASSAPDRSNQPQHFGDGTRLSIL.

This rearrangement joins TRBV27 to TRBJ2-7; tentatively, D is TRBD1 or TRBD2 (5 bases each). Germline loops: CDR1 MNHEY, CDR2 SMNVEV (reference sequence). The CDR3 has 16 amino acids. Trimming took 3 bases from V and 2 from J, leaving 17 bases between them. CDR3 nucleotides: TGTGCCAGCAGTTTGATGGGGACGTTCCTACCCTACGAGCAGTACTTC. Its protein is CASSLMGTFLPYEQYF.

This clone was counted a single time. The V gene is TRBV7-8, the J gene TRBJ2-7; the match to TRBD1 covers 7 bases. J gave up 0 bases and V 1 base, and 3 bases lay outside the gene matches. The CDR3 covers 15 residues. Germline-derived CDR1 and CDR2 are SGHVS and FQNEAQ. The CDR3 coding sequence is TGTGCCAGCAGCTTAGTAGGACAGGTCTCCTACGAGCAGTACTTC. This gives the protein CASSLVGQVSYEQYF. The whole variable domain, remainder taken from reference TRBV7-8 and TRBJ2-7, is GAGVSQSPRYKVAKRGQDVALRCDPISGHVSLFWYQQALGQGPEFLTYFQNEAQLDKSGLPSDRFFAERPEGSVSTLKIQRTQQEDSAVYLCASSLVGQVSYEQYFGPGTRLTVT.

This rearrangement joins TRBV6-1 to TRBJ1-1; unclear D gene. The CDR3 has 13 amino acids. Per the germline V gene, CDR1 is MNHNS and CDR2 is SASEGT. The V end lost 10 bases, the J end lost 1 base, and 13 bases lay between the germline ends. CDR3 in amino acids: CAIAAKQNTEAFF. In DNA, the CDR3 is TGTGCCATCGCGGCCAAACAGAACACTGAAGCTTTCTTT.

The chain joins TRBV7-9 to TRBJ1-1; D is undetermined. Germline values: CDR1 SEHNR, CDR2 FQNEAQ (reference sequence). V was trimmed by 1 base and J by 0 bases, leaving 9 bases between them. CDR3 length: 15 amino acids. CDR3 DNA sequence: TGTGCCAGCAGCTTAGGGGGATTCATGAACACTGAAGCTTTCTTT. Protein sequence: CASSLGGFMNTEAFF.

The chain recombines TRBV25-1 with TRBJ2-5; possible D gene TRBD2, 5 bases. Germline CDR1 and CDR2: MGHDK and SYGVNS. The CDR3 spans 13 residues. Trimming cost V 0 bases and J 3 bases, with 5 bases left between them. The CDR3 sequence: CASSEYGEETQYF. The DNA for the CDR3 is TGTGCCAGCAGTGAATACGGGGAAGAGACCCAGTACTTC.

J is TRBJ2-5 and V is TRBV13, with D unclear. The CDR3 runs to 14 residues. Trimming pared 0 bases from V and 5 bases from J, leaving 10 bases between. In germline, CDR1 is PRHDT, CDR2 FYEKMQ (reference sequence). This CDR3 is CASSLGFSSETQYF. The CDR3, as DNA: TGTGCCAGCAGCTTAGGTTTCAGTTCGGAGACCCAGTACTTC.

DNA for the CDR3: TGCAGCGTTGCTCGTCCTCAGGATAACTATGGCTACACCTTC. The encoded protein is CSVARPQDNYGYTF. This chain joins TRBV29-1 and TRBJ1-2; no firm D call. Germline V gives CDR1 SQVTM, CDR2 ANQGSEA. Trimming removed 4 bases from V and 1 base from J, with 13 bases in between. The CDR3 loop spans 14 amino acids.

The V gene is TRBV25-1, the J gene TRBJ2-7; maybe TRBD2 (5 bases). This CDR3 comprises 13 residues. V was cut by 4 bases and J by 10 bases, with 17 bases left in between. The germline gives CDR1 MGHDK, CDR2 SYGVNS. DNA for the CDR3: TGTGCCAGCAGTGGGCCTTCTAGCACGTCACAGTACTTC. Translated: CASSGPSSTSQYF.

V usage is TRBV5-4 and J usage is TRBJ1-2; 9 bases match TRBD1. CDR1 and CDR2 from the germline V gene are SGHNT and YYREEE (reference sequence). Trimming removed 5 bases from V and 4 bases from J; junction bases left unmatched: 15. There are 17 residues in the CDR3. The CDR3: CASRGDPGTGTVYGYTF. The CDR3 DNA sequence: TGTGCCAGCAGAGGAGATCCCGGGACAGGGACTGTCTATGGCTACACCTTC.

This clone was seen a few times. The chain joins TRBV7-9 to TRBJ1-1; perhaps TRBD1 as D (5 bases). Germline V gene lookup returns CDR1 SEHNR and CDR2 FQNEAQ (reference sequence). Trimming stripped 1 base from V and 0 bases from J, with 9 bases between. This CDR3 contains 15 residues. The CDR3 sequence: CASSLVAGLNTEAFF. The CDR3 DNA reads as TGTGCCAGCAGCTTAGTTGCGGGGCTGAACACTGAAGCTTTCTTT.

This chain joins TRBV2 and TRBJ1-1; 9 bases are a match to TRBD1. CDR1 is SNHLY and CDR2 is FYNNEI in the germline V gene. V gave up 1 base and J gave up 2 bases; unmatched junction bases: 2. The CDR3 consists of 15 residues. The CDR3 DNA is TGTGCCAGCAGTGAAGGGGGACAGGGCAACACTGAAGCTTTCTTT. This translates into CASSEGGQGNTEAFF.

CDR3 sequence (DNA): TGTGCCAGCAGTCCTCGAGGTTCGTATGGCTACACCTTC. Amino acids: CASSPRGSYGYTF. This sequence joins TRBV27 and TRBJ1-2; D gene unclear. Germline V gene data show CDR1 as MNHEY and CDR2 as SMNVEV (reference sequence). The CDR3 length is 13 residues. V was cut by 5 bases and J by 5 bases, with 12 bases left in between.

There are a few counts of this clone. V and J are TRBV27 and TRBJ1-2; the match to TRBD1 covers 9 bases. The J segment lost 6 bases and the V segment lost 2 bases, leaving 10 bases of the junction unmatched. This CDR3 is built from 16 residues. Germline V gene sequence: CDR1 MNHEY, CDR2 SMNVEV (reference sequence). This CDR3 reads CASSLALTTGGHGYTF. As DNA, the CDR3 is TGTGCCAGCAGTTTAGCGTTGACTACAGGGGGCCATGGCTACACCTTC.

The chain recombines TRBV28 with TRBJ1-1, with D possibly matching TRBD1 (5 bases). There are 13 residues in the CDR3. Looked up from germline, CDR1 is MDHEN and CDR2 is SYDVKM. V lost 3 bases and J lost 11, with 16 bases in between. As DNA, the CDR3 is TGTGCCAGCAGTTTGGGACTTTCACGGGAGGCTTTCTTT. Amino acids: CASSLGLSREAFF.

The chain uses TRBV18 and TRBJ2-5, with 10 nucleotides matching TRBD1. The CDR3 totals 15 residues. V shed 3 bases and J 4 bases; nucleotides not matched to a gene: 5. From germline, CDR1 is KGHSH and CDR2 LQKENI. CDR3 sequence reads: CASSPRDRGVETQYF. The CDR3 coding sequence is TGTGCCAGCTCACCCCGGGACAGGGGTGTAGAGACCCAGTACTTC.

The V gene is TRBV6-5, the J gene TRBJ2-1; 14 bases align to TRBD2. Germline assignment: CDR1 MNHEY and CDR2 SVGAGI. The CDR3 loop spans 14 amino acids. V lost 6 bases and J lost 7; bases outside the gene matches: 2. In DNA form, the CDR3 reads TGTGCCAGCAGGGGACTAGCGGGAGTGAATGAGCAGTTCTTC. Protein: CASRGLAGVNEQFF.

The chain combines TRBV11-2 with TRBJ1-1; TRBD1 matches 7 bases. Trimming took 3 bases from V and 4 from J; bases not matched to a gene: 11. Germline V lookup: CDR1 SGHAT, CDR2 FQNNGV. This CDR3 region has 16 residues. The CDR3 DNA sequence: TGTGCCAGCAGCTTCGGACAGGCCCTATTTGGCACTGAAGCTTTCTTT. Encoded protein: CASSFGQALFGTEAFF.

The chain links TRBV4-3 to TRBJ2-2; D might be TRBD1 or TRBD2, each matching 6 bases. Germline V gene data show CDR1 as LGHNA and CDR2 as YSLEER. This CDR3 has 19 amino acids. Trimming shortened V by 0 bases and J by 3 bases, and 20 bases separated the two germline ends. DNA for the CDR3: TGCGCCAGCAGCCAAGAAGGGGTGGAACGGGGGCCCTACACCGGGGAGCTGTTTTTT. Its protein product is CASSQEGVERGPYTGELFF.

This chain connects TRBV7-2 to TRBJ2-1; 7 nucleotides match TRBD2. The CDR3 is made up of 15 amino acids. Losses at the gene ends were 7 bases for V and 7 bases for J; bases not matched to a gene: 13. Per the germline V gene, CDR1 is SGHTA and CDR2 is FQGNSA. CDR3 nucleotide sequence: TGTGCCAGCAACCAAGGGGCCAGCGGGGTAAATGAGCAGTTCTTC. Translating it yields CASNQGASGVNEQFF.